This T cell receptor (beta chain) was sequenced during a study of T cell changes during pregnancy in multiple sclerosis. Profiling relied on immunoSEQ multiplex PCR, and the TCRdb table lists in-frame clones only, not all of them. Of tens of thousands of clones listed, about 90% are singletons. The trim removed 6 bases at V and 7 bases at J, leaving 10 bases unmatched. The V gene's germline CDR1 is SGHTA and CDR2 FQGNSA. The CDR3 spans 16 residues. The chain is built from TRBV7-2 and TRBJ2-2, with 11 bases lining up with TRBD2. This TCR came from a female donor with multiple sclerosis, enrolled in a pregnancy study. This material consisted of peripheral blood, taken before pregnancy. The CDR3, as DNA: TGTGCCAGCAGGCAAGCCGGGACTAGCGGACACGGGGAGCTGTTTTTT. Encoded protein: CASRQAGTSGHGELFF.